This T cell receptor (beta chain) was captured in a study of CD8 T cells in ankylosing spondylitis. This clonotype was observed once. Antigen unknown. V dropped 9 bases and J dropped 5 bases, with 16 bases sitting between them. The CDR3 extends over 13 amino acids. CDR1 SGHTA and CDR2 FQGNSA come from the germline V gene. General study results and limits: Seemingly distinctive of ankylosing spondylitis blood was a TCR beta motif formed by eight highly homologous variants. In the blood and synovial fluid of reactive arthritis, some motif variants had been previously reported. As reported, disease-linked clones showed significant enrichment in matched ankylosing spondylitis synovial fluid.

Making the TCR beta libraries involved quantitative 5'-RACE with molecular barcodes. MiXCR, run by TCRdb on the 5' RACE reads, gives a single entry per CDR3 protein. There are around 140,000 distinct CDR3 sequences in the sample; 11% occur only once, and roughly 4.5% lies in the top ten. This chain links TRBV7-2 with TRBJ1-1; possible D gene TRBD1, 5 bases. Sequenced input: blood, either unsorted or a sorted T cell fraction (not recorded which). The receptor was derived from a female donor with ankylosing spondylitis or in good health (not recorded which). DNA for the CDR3: TGTGCCAGTAGTATCAACGGGGGGACTGAAGCTTTCTTT. The encoded protein is CASSINGGTEAFF.